These 27 T cell receptor beta chains were all obtained from the same sample, sequenced in a study of metastatic and nonmetastatic thyroid tumors. Thyroid surgery was performed in patients who had received no treatment beforehand. TCRdb redid the clone calls on the PCR reads using MiXCR. The repertoire holds about 53,000 clones, with approximately 22% as singletons. Material: blood. These receptors came from a female donor with papillary thyroid cancer or a benign thyroid nodule (not recorded which). Some clones in this sample may be carry-over from other donors' samples.

The sample holds many counts of this clone. V is TRBV30 and J is TRBJ1-1, with D possibly matching TRBD1 (5 bases). The CDR3 consists of 18 residues. Trimming pared 4 bases from V and 0 bases from J, leaving 24 bases between. Germline V lookup: CDR1 GTSNPN, CDR2 SVGIG (reference sequence). CDR3 sequence: CAWTKRQSTPVMNTEAFF. CDR3 nucleotide sequence: TGTGCCTGGACTAAGAGACAGTCCACGCCCGTGATGAACACTGAAGCTTTCTTT.

This clone has at least ten counts. This may be a read error, as it is one base from a much larger clone. The sample contains more than one DNA sequence encoding this CDR3. V gene TRBV9 combines with J gene TRBJ1-3; D is unresolved. The CDR3 loop spans 12 amino acids. Per germline, CDR1 SGDLS and CDR2 YYNGEE. Between the trimmed V and J ends, which lost 0 bases and 8 bases, there was a span of 6 bases. This CDR3 reads CASSVDGHTIYF. In DNA form, the CDR3 reads TGTGCCAGCAGCGTAGATGGCCACACCATATATTTT.

This clone was recorded at least ten times. The J gene is TRBJ1-5, the V gene TRBV7-2; D is uncertain. CDR3 length: 13 amino acids. V gave up 0 bases and J gave up 5 bases, with 5 bases separating them. CDR1 is SGHTA, CDR2 FQGNSA, per germline. The CDR3, as DNA: TGTGCCAGCAGCTTAGCCACGGATCAGCCCCAGCATTTT. Translated, it gives CASSLATDQPQHF. The complete variable domain, with remaining parts taken from reference TRBV7-2 and TRBJ1-5, reads GAGVSQSPSNKVTEKGKDVELRCDPISGHTALYWYRQSLGQGLEFLIYFQGNSAPDKSGLPSDRFSAERTGGSVSTLTIQRTQQEDSAVYLCASSLATDQPQHFGDGTRLSIL.

This clone was found many times. This chain links TRBV20-1 with TRBJ2-1; 12 nucleotides match TRBD1. Trimming removed 7 bases from V and 1 base from J; junction bases left unmatched: 5. The CDR3 has 15 amino acids. Germline lookup yields CDR1 DFQATT and CDR2 SNEGSKA (reference sequence). The CDR3 DNA sequence: TGCAGTGATACGGGACAGGGGGCGTCCTACAATGAGCAGTTCTTC. It specifies CSDTGQGASYNEQFF.

Ten or more counts support this clone. V usage is TRBV28 and J usage is TRBJ2-5, with TRBD1 matching over 8 bases. The CDR3 runs to 14 residues. V was clipped by 3 bases and J by 5 bases; unmatched bases: 5. CDR1 is MDHEN, CDR2 SYDVKM, per germline. CDR3 coding DNA: TGTGCCAGCAGTTTTTGGACAGGGACGGAGACCCAGTACTTC. Its translation: CASSFWTGTETQYF. The full variable domain, with the rest looked up from reference TRBV28 and TRBJ2-5, is DVKVTQSSRYLVKRTGEKVFLECVQDMDHENMFWYRQDPGLGLRLIYFSYDVKMKEKGDIPEGYSVSREKKERFSLILESASTNQTSMYLCASSFWTGTETQYFGPGTRLLVL.

This clone was recorded only once. Being one base from a much bigger clone, this may be a read error. The chain is built from TRBV21-1 and TRBJ2-1; whether TRBD1, the table's D call, matches the DNA was not checked. TRBV21-1 is listed as a pseudogene. The CDR3 contains 15 residues. CDR3 sequence (DNA): TGTGCCAGCAGCCCCCTAGGGACAGGGAAGAATGAGCAGATCTTC. This translates into CASSPLGTGKNEQIF.

This clone was observed many times. The chain recombines TRBV5-1 with TRBJ1-4, with D possibly TRBD1 on 5 matching bases. The CDR3 contains 15 residues. The ends were cut back, 3 bases at V and 2 bases at J, with 11 bases in the middle. The germline V gene encodes CDR1 SGHRS and CDR2 YFSETQ. CDR3 DNA: TGCGCCAGCAGCTCGCTCGGGACCACTAATGAAAAACTGTTTTTT. Amino acid sequence: CASSSLGTTNEKLFF.

This sequence joins TRBV5-1 and TRBJ2-2; 9 bases map to TRBD2. The CDR3 consists of 16 residues. Losses at the gene ends were 0 bases for V and 6 bases for J; bases not matched to a gene: 6. Germline V CDR1 and CDR2: SGHRS, YFSETQ. DNA of the CDR3: TGCGCCAGCAGCTTGGATAGCGGGAGTGGTCCCGGGGAGCTGTTTTTT. As protein: CASSLDSGSGPGELFF.

Worth noting for this clone: Given a much more abundant clone one base away, this may be a read error. The chain joins TRBV19 to TRBJ2-4; perhaps D is TRBD1 or TRBD2 (5 bases each). The CDR3 is 11 amino acids. Looked up from germline, CDR1 is LNHDA and CDR2 is SQIVND (reference sequence). The V and J ends lost 11 bases and 7 bases respectively, with 12 bases between them. Here the CDR3 DNA reads TGTGCCGGTACCTGGGGGAACATTCAGTACTTC. Amino acids: CAGTWGNIQYF.

This clone is judged medium-sized. The V and J genes are TRBV30 and TRBJ2-7, with D possibly TRBD1 on 5 matching bases. Germline loops: CDR1 GTSNPN, CDR2 SVGIG (reference sequence). V was clipped by 7 bases and J by 1 base, with 8 bases between them. This CDR3 is built from 11 residues. DNA of the CDR3: TGTGCCTTGGACACATCCTACGAGCAGTACTTC. This codes for CALDTSYEQYF. The full variable domain, in which reference TRBV30 and TRBJ2-7 provide the parts outside the CDR3, is SQTIHQWPATLVQPVGSPLSLECTVEGTSNPNLYWYRQAAGRGLQLLFYSVGIGQISSEVPQNLSASRPQDRQFILSSKKLLLSDSGFYLCALDTSYEQYFGPGTRLTVT.

This clone has a handful of counts. This chain connects TRBV5-1 to TRBJ2-2; D possibly corresponds to TRBD1 (8 bases). Between the trimmed V and J ends, which lost 4 bases and 4 bases, there was a span of 17 bases. Germline CDR1 is SGHRS and CDR2 is YFSETQ. The CDR3 length is 16 residues. The CDR3 region is CASSQINRGGTGELFF. As DNA, the CDR3 is TGCGCCAGCAGCCAGATCAACAGGGGGGGCACCGGGGAGCTGTTTTTT.

Notes on this clone: This may be a read error, as it is one base from a much larger clone. The chain's CDR3 is CASSLCPQPQHF. The CDR3 coding sequence is TGTGCCAGCAGCTTATGTCCTCAGCCCCAGCATTTT. The gene calls are TRBV7-9 and TRBJ1-5, with unresolved D. Germline assignment: CDR1 SEHNR and CDR2 FQNEAQ (reference sequence). V lost 2 bases and J 6 bases, leaving 5 bases between the germline ends. This CDR3 contains 12 residues.

This clone was found many times. This chain joins TRBV20-1 and TRBJ2-7; D may correspond to TRBD1 or TRBD2 (5 bases each). With 6 bases removed from V and 0 bases from J, the gap between germline ends came to 15 bases. The CDR3 loop spans 14 amino acids. Germline CDR1 DFQATT, CDR2 SNEGSKA (reference sequence). DNA for the CDR3: TGCAGTGCAAGGCCGGGGCATCTCTCCTACGAGCAGTACTTC. Amino acid sequence: CSARPGHLSYEQYF.

This clone was picked up many times. V is TRBV18 and J is TRBJ1-5; 11 bases fit TRBD1. This CDR3 contains 15 residues. Trimming removed 5 bases from V and 2 bases from J; junction bases left unmatched: 2. Germline V gene lookup returns CDR1 KGHSH and CDR2 LQKENI. The CDR3 sequence is CASSAGQGGNQPQHF. The CDR3 nucleotides read TGTGCCAGCTCAGCGGGACAGGGGGGCAATCAGCCCCAGCATTTT. Using reference TRBV18 and TRBJ1-5 for the parts outside the CDR3, the full variable domain is NAGVMQNPRHLVRRRGQEARLRCSPMKGHSHVYWYRQLPEEGLKFMVYLQKENIIDESGMPKERFSAEFPKEGPSILRIQQVVRGDSAAYFCASSAGQGGNQPQHFGDGTRLSIL.

With regard to this clone: One junction end does not reproduce the germline sequence, and a read error may be involved. The CDR3 loop reads CASSQLGTGGDGELFF. DNA of the CDR3: TGCGCCAGCAGCCAGCTCGGGACAGGGGGTGACGGGGAGCTTTTTTTT. The V and J genes are TRBV4-1 and TRBJ2-2; 11 nucleotides match TRBD1. The CDR3 spans 16 residues. Germline loops: CDR1 MGHRA, CDR2 YSYEKL.

This clone was found many times. V gene TRBV27 combines with J gene TRBJ2-1; a possible D gene is TRBD2 (5 bases). The CDR3 consists of 14 residues. Germline V gene lookup returns CDR1 MNHEY and CDR2 SMNVEV (reference sequence). V lost 6 bases and J lost 5, with 14 bases in between. The CDR3 DNA follows: TGTGCCAGCAGCCCATGGGGAGTTAACAATGAGCAGTTCTTC. Protein sequence: CASSPWGVNNEQFF.

The V gene is TRBV12-3 or TRBV12-4, the J gene TRBJ2-1; the match to TRBD1 covers 11 bases. V trimming: 10 bases; J trimming: 10 bases; junction bases outside the gene matches: 15. This CDR3 contains 15 residues. CDR3 region: CATSLTDRGREEQFF. In DNA form, the CDR3 reads TGTGCCACCAGCCTAACGGACAGGGGGCGAGAGGAGCAGTTCTTC.

Only a few counts were recorded for this clone. The V gene is TRBV12-3 or TRBV12-4, the J gene TRBJ2-1; 9 bases align to TRBD2. V gave up 9 bases and J gave up 10 bases; unmatched junction bases: 22. CDR3 size: 17 residues. The CDR3: CASILVKGLAGVLEQFF. In nucleotides, the CDR3 is TGTGCCAGTATTTTGGTTAAGGGATTAGCGGGAGTGTTGGAGCAGTTCTTC.

This clone has a handful of counts. This clone may be a read error of a much larger clone one base away. The chain employs TRBV24-1 and TRBJ2-3, with 10 bases matching TRBD1. Trimming removed 8 bases from V and 3 bases from J; junction bases left unmatched: 10. There are 16 residues in the CDR3. Germline V gene data show CDR1 as KGHDR and CDR2 as SFDVKD. This CDR3 is CATIDLGQGKTDTQYF. The CDR3 DNA sequence: TGTGCCACCATTGACCTGGGACAGGGGAAGACAGATACGCAGTATTTT.

This clone was recorded at least ten times. The chain links TRBV11-2 to TRBJ2-2; D gene ambiguous. V lost 2 bases to trimming and J lost 1 base, with 11 bases between them. CDR1 and CDR2 from the germline V gene are SGHAT and FQNNGV. The length of the CDR3 is 16 residues. Here the CDR3 reads CASSLQDFKNTGELFF. DNA of the CDR3: TGTGCCAGCAGCTTACAGGATTTCAAGAACACCGGGGAGCTGTTTTTT.

Many counts were recorded for this clone. The J gene is TRBJ2-7, the V gene TRBV6-1; D is possibly TRBD2 (6 bases). This CDR3 spans 15 amino acids. V shed 5 bases and J shed 0 bases, with 14 bases lying between them. The germline CDR1 and CDR2 sequences are MNHNS and SASEGT. DNA of the CDR3: TGTGCCAGCAGTCTAACGGGACTCTCCTCCTACGAGCAGTACTTC. It encodes CASSLTGLSSYEQYF.

At least ten counts were recorded for this clone. The junction departs from the called germline gene at one end, perhaps through a read error. V and J are TRBV20-1 and TRBJ1-1; maybe TRBD1 (5 bases). Germline lookup yields CDR1 DFQATT and CDR2 SNEGSKA (reference sequence). The CDR3 sequence is 11 residues long. CDR3 region: CRPSGNTEVFF. The CDR3 DNA reads TGCCGTCCCTCAGGGAACACTGAAGTTTTCTTT.

Note on this clone: The junction shows a germline mismatch at one end, possibly a read error. The chain carries TRBV28 and TRBJ1-3; D is unclear. Germline assignment: CDR1 MDHEN and CDR2 SYDVKM. This CDR3 is built from 15 residues. The CDR3 nucleotides read TGTGCCAACAGTTCGAGGGAGGTTAAGGGAAACGCCATATATTTT. Translated, it gives CANSSREVKGNAIYF.

This clone has at least ten counts. This chain links TRBV12-3 or TRBV12-4 with TRBJ1-6, with 7 bases matching TRBD1. The CDR3 length is 14 residues. V lost 7 bases to trimming and J lost 7 bases; unmatched junction nucleotides: 7. The CDR3 coding sequence is TGTGCCAGCACAAGACAGGGCCGAAATTCACCCCTCCACTTT. It encodes CASTRQGRNSPLHF.

As regards this clone: The junction shows a germline mismatch at one end, possibly a read error. The rearrangement uses TRBV20-1 and TRBJ2-4, with D possibly being TRBD1 or TRBD2 (5 bases each). The CDR3 spans 16 residues. CDR1 and CDR2 (germline): DFQATT, SNEGSKA (reference sequence). The CDR3 reads CSAQGSHTLAKNIKYF. As DNA, the CDR3 is TGCAGTGCTCAGGGCAGCCACACCCTAGCAAAAAACATTAAGTACTTC.

Of note for this clone: The junction differs from germline at one of its ends, possibly a read error. The chain employs TRBV20-1 and TRBJ2-6, with D perhaps being TRBD1 or TRBD2 (6 bases each). Germline CDR1 reads DFQATT; CDR2 reads SNEGSKA (reference sequence). The CDR3 is 17 amino acids. CDR3: CGAPQSPGGSVANVLTF. For the CDR3, the DNA is TGCGGTGCTCCCCAGTCGCCCGGGGGCTCTGTGGCCAACGTCCTGACTTTC.

The chain is built from TRBV20-1 and TRBJ2-3; 9 bases are shared with TRBD2. CDR1 is DFQATT, CDR2 SNEGSKA, per germline (reference sequence). This CDR3 comprises 13 residues. V was pared by 5 bases and J by 5 bases, with 5 bases of the junction left unmatched. The CDR3 nucleotides read TGCAGTGCTCCGGGACTAGCAGGAGATACGCAGTATTTT. Its translation: CSAPGLAGDTQYF.